These T cell receptor beta chains were read from a single sample in a study of blood T cells in healthy people across ages. TCRdb ran MiXCR on the 5' RACE reads and lists one entry per CDR3 protein. Among more than 1 million distinct CDR3 sequences listed, 35% to 50% were seen once. The sequenced material came from blood. All receptors come from a woman in her sixties in good health. Each CDR3 is given with its conserved first and last residue. The D gene is left open where the match is weak. Size values are once, few and many counts, or a class for expanded clones, and some rows have none.

v_call	d_call	clone_size	j_call	cdr3_nt	cdr3_aa
TRBV12-3/TRBV12-4	.	few	TRBJ2-7	TGTGCCAGCAGTCCTAGTGTTAGCAACGAGCAGTACTTC	CASSPSVSNEQYF
TRBV7-9	TRBD2	.	TRBJ2-7	TGTGCCAGCAGCTTATTTTCCAGCGGGAGAACCTACGAGCAGTACTTC	CASSLFSSGRTYEQYF
TRBV28	TRBD2	.	TRBJ2-3	TGTGCCAGCAGTTTACCCACGGGCGGGAGGGCCGAGCCAGGGGATACGCAGTATTTT	CASSLPTGGRAEPGDTQYF
TRBV7-3	.	.	TRBJ1-2	TGTGCCAACAGCTTGGGCAACAACTATGGCTACACCTTC	CANSLGNNYGYTF
TRBV27	.	few	TRBJ2-1	TGTGCCAGCGGACGGGGGTATGAGCAGTTCTTC	CASGRGYEQFF
TRBV5-4	TRBD2	.	TRBJ2-5	TGTGCCAGCAGCTTGGAGCGGGGGACCCAGTACTTC	CASSLERGTQYF
TRBV3-1	.	few	TRBJ2-5	TGTGCCAGCAAGCCGAGGGCGGGAGAGACCCAGTACTTC	CASKPRAGETQYF
TRBV5-1	TRBD2	.	TRBJ2-1	TGCGCCAGCAGTATAGCGGGAGGGCCACATGGAAATGGTGAGCAGTTCTTC	CASSIAGGPHGNGEQFF
TRBV10-3	TRBD1	.	TRBJ1-5	TGTGCCATCAGTGCACGACAGGGGGTTGGACAGCCCCAGCATTTT	CAISARQGVGQPQHF
TRBV4-2	.	.	TRBJ2-7	TGTGCCAGCGGCGACTCCTACGAGCAGTACTTC	CASGDSYEQYF
TRBV9	TRBD2	.	TRBJ2-1	TGTCCCAGCAGCGTAAAGACTAGCGGGAGTTCCCACAATGAGCAGTTCTTC	CPSSVKTSGSSHNEQFF
TRBV20-1	TRBD1	few	TRBJ1-2	TGCAGTGCTAGAGGCGACACAGGGGGCAGAGGGGGGGGCTACACCTTC	CSARGDTGGRGGGYTF
TRBV6-1	.	few	TRBJ2-4	TGTGCCAGTACCCAAGTCGCTAGTGTCAAAAACATTCAGTACTTC	CASTQVASVKNIQYF
TRBV27	.	.	TRBJ2-2	TGTGCCAGCAACCCAGGGAGTGTGAACACCGGGGAGCTGTTTTTT	CASNPGSVNTGELFF
TRBV12-3/TRBV12-4	.	many	TRBJ2-7	TGTGCCAGCAGTCCGCCCGGGGGCGAGCAGTACTTC	CASSPPGGEQYF
TRBV29-1	.	.	TRBJ2-7	TGCAGCGCCCTGATCAGGGGCGAGCAGTACTTC	CSALIRGEQYF
TRBV5-1	.	few	TRBJ2-7	TGCGCCAGCAGCTCTAACCGGGACTTGCTCTCCTACGAGCAGTACTTC	CASSSNRDLLSYEQYF
TRBV12-3/TRBV12-4	TRBD2	.	TRBJ2-1	TGTGCCAGCAGTCCCGGACTAGCGGGAGGTCTCAATGAGCAGTTCTTC	CASSPGLAGGLNEQFF
TRBV2	TRBD1	.	TRBJ1-1	TGTGCCAGCAGTGAAAGGACAGGACGGAAAAACACTGAAGCTTTCTTT	CASSERTGRKNTEAFF
TRBV7-9	TRBD2	.	TRBJ2-7	TGTGCCACCGGGGGGAAGACCCGGTACGAGCAGTACTTC	CATGGKTRYEQYF
TRBV20-1	.	once	TRBJ2-7	TGCAGTGCTGAGGACCCGGGGGGCAACGAGCAGTACTTC	CSAEDPGGNEQYF
TRBV5-6	TRBD1	.	TRBJ1-2	TGTGCCAGCAGCCCTCAAGGGGACAGGGGGCGCGAAGGCTACACCTTC	CASSPQGDRGREGYTF
TRBV6-2/TRBV6-3	TRBD2	many	TRBJ2-5	TGTGCCAGCACTCTAGCGGTAGGTGAGCAGTACTTC	CASTLAVGEQYF
TRBV10-3	.	.	TRBJ2-7	TGTGCCATCAGTCAACCCGGCGCAGGGGTCGAGCAGTACTTC	CAISQPGAGVEQYF
TRBV4-1	.	.	TRBJ1-1	TGCGCCAGCAGCCAAGGGGCGCGCTGGGACACTGAAGCTTTCTTT	CASSQGARWDTEAFF
TRBV27	.	.	TRBJ1-5	TGTGCCAGCAGTTTATCGCGGATGCGGCCCCAGCATTTT	CASSLSRMRPQHF
TRBV7-7	TRBD1	.	TRBJ2-5	TGTGCCAGCAGCTCCGAGACAGGGCGAGGGGAGACCCAGTACTTC	CASSSETGRGETQYF
TRBV29-1	TRBD1	few	TRBJ1-1	TGCAGCGTTGTACGACAGGGCGTTATGAACACTGAAGCTTTCTTT	CSVVRQGVMNTEAFF
TRBV7-3	.	.	TRBJ1-1	TGTGCCAGCAGCCAAGATGGGGGTAGTGTCGAAGCTTTCTTT	CASSQDGGSVEAFF
TRBV21-1	.	.	TRBJ2-1	TGTGCCAGCAGCAAAGCTTGCTGGACTAGCGTATACAATGAGCAGTTCTTC	CASSKACWTSVYNEQFF
TRBV20-1	TRBD2	few	TRBJ2-3	TGCAGTGCTAGAGATATACTAGCGGGGAATGCACAAAATACGCAGTATTTT	CSARDILAGNAQNTQYF
TRBV9	TRBD2	.	TRBJ2-1	TGTGCCAGCAGCGCGCTAGCGGGAGCAGGGAATGAGCAGTTCTTC	CASSALAGAGNEQFF
TRBV13	.	.	TRBJ2-1	TGTGCCAGCAGCTCCCGGAGGGATGAGCAGTTCTTC	CASSSRRDEQFF
TRBV5-1	.	many	TRBJ2-7	TGCGCCAGCAGCCCGAGGGGGGGAACACCGAGGGAGCAGTACTTC	CASSPRGGTPREQYF
TRBV30	.	.	TRBJ1-2	TGTGCCTGGGCCCGGGGGGATGGCTATGGCTACACCTTC	CAWARGDGYGYTF
TRBV7-6	TRBD2	.	TRBJ2-5	TGTGCCAGCAGGGGCCTAGCGGGAGGGCCGGAGACCCAGTACTTC	CASRGLAGGPETQYF
TRBV19	TRBD2	.	TRBJ2-1	TGTGCCAATTTAGGGGGGGGAACCGGGACTAGCGGCAACAATGAGCAGTTCTTC	CANLGGGTGTSGNNEQFF
TRBV5-6	TRBD1	.	TRBJ2-1	TGTGCCAGCAGTTTGGGGACAGGGTTGAATGAGCAGTTCTTC	CASSLGTGLNEQFF
TRBV11-2	TRBD2	few	TRBJ2-1	TGTGCCAGCAGCTTAGTATCCCTAGCGGGAGCGGCTGAGCAGTTCTTC	CASSLVSLAGAAEQFF
TRBV6-5	.	.	TRBJ2-1	TGTGCCAGCAGTTACTCATCCGAGAGTGAGCAGTTCTTC	CASSYSSESEQFF
TRBV11-2	.	.	TRBJ2-5	TGTGCCAGCAGCGCCGGCCGGGCGGGGAATTTCCAAGAGACCCAGTACTTC	CASSAGRAGNFQETQYF
TRBV24-1	TRBD1	.	TRBJ2-7	TGTGCCACCAGTGATAACCGGGACAGGGGCGACGAGCAGTACTTC	CATSDNRDRGDEQYF
TRBV20-1	.	few	TRBJ2-5	TGCAGTGCTGATAATGCCCCTGGGCAGTACTTC	CSADNAPGQYF
TRBV29-1	.	.	TRBJ2-5	TGCGGCGTTGGACCGCACCCGGGACACAGAGAGACCCAGTACTTC	CGVGPHPGHRETQYF
TRBV6-2/TRBV6-3	.	.	TRBJ2-3	TGTGCCAGCAGTTACATGACAGATCTACCTAGCACAGATACGCAGTATTTT	CASSYMTDLPSTDTQYF